Each of the 15 T cell receptor beta chains below was sequenced from the same sample in a study of shared clonotypes between healthy human individuals. Assay used: immunoSEQ multiplex PCR; TCRdb lists only in-frame clones, some missing. The table has about 2.3 million clones, around 93% seen once. The material sequenced was naive CD4+ T cells from PBMCs. Subset specified: CD45RA+ positively selected. These TCRs come from a man aged 18 to 35 in good health. Some clones in this sample may be carry-over from other donors' samples.

The chain joins TRBV27 to TRBJ2-7, with D perhaps TRBD1 (6 bases). This CDR3 comprises 17 residues. Germline V CDR1 and CDR2: MNHEY, SMNVEV (reference sequence). The ends were cut back, 3 bases at V and 4 bases at J, with 22 bases in the middle. The CDR3 bases are TGTGCCAGCAGTTTCTCACCTCGTGGCCCAGGGGTATACGAGCAGTACTTC. This translates into CASSFSPRGPGVYEQYF.

This chain links TRBV4-1 with TRBJ2-7; maybe TRBD2 (6 bases). In germline, CDR1 is MGHRA, CDR2 YSYEKL. CDR3 size: 17 residues. The V and J ends lost 0 bases and 1 base respectively, with 16 bases between them. CDR3 sequence (DNA): TGCGCCAGCAGCCAAGAGGGGATTGGGACTTCATCCTACGAGCAGTACTTC. It is translated as CASSQEGIGTSSYEQYF.

The chain combines TRBV27 with TRBJ2-1, with 10 bases lining up with TRBD1. CDR1 and CDR2 from the germline V gene are MNHEY and SMNVEV (reference sequence). The CDR3 spans 15 residues. V trimming: 7 bases; J trimming: 4 bases; junction bases outside the gene matches: 7. The CDR3 DNA sequence: TGTGCCAGCACCCTGGGACAGGGGTCGTACAATGAGCAGTTCTTC. Translation: CASTLGQGSYNEQFF.

V usage is TRBV7-9 and J usage is TRBJ2-3, with D tentatively TRBD1 (6 bases). The CDR3 totals 15 residues. V was pared by 4 bases and J by 6 bases, with 17 bases between. Germline-derived CDR1 and CDR2 are SEHNR and FQNEAQ (reference sequence). CDR3 sequence: CASSSYPTGGDTQYF. CDR3 nucleotide sequence: TGTGCCAGCAGCTCATACCCGACAGGTGGGGATACGCAGTATTTT.

V gene TRBV28 combines with J gene TRBJ2-3; D ambiguous. Trimming removed 5 bases at V and 2 bases at J, with 8 bases between. This CDR3 is 13 amino acids long. The germline gives CDR1 MDHEN, CDR2 SYDVKM. This chain's CDR3 is CASSRTSTDTQYF. The CDR3 bases are TGTGCCAGCAGTCGTACCTCCACAGATACGCAGTATTTT. The complete variable domain, with remaining parts taken from reference TRBV28 and TRBJ2-3, reads DVKVTQSSRYLVKRTGEKVFLECVQDMDHENMFWYRQDPGLGLRLIYFSYDVKMKEKGDIPEGYSVSREKKERFSLILESASTNQTSMYLCASSRTSTDTQYFGPGTRLTVL.

The gene calls are TRBV7-2 and TRBJ1-5; D remains unclear. Germline CDR1 SGHTA, CDR2 FQGNSA. The V gene lost 5 bases and the J gene lost 7 bases, with 15 bases spanning the gap. The CDR3 sequence is 14 residues long. The CDR3 bases are TGTGCCAGCAGCCAATACGGCGCAGACCAGCCCCAGCATTTT. Protein product: CASSQYGADQPQHF.

This chain connects TRBV6-6 to TRBJ2-7; D call uncertain. The CDR3 runs to 16 residues. Trimming took 6 bases from V and 3 from J, leaving 21 bases between them. Germline loops: CDR1 MNHNY, CDR2 SVGAGI (reference sequence). In DNA, the CDR3 is TGTGCCAGCAGCCTCAAATCGGGCGGCCTACACTACGAGCAGTACTTC. Translation: CASSLKSGGLHYEQYF.

The J gene is TRBJ1-6, the V gene TRBV30; weak D call: TRBD1 (5 bases). Germline assignment: CDR1 GTSNPN and CDR2 SVGIG (reference sequence). The CDR3 extends over 13 amino acids. V was trimmed by 8 bases and J by 9 bases, leaving 17 bases between them. The CDR3 DNA reads as TGTGCCGGTTACGCCGGGGGAAGTTCACCCCTCCACTTT. It translates to CAGYAGGSSPLHF.

This clone was seen only a few times. Other DNA sequences from this sample encode an identical CDR3 as well. The chain has TRBV18 and TRBJ1-5, with unresolved D. Germline CDR1 and CDR2: KGHSH and LQKENI. V was clipped by 0 bases and J by 6 bases, with 3 bases between them. This CDR3 is 12 amino acids long. The DNA for the CDR3 is TGTGCCAGCTCACCACCGAGTCAGCCCCAGCATTTT. Residues: CASSPPSQPQHF.

This sequence joins TRBV25-1 and TRBJ2-7; D possibly matches TRBD1 or TRBD2 (5 bases each). CDR3 size: 12 residues. Germline values: CDR1 MGHDK, CDR2 SYGVNS. V was clipped by 4 bases and J by 3 bases, with 7 bases between them. The CDR3 region is CASSGDHYEQYF. As DNA, the CDR3 is TGTGCCAGCAGTGGGGACCACTACGAGCAGTACTTC.

The chain has TRBV2 and TRBJ1-2; TRBD1 might be the D (5 bases). The V gene's germline CDR1 is SNHLY and CDR2 FYNNEI. The CDR3 loop spans 12 amino acids. Between the trimmed V and J ends, which lost 3 bases and 5 bases, there was a span of 7 bases. CDR3 protein: CASSDREYGYTF. CDR3 nucleotides: TGTGCCAGCAGTGACAGGGAATATGGCTACACCTTC.

The V gene is TRBV28, the J gene TRBJ2-7, with 8 bases identical to TRBD1. The CDR3 is 14 amino acids. Germline V gives CDR1 MDHEN, CDR2 SYDVKM. J lost 6 bases, V lost 6 bases, and 10 bases had no gene match. CDR3 residues: CASSSIITGGEQYF. For the CDR3, the DNA is TGTGCCAGCAGCTCCATAATTACAGGGGGCGAGCAGTACTTC.

The V call is TRBV7-2, the J call TRBJ2-3, with D perhaps matching TRBD2 (5 bases). The germline V and J ends were trimmed by 3 bases and 6 bases, with 13 bases remaining between them. CDR1 SGHTA and CDR2 FQGNSA come from the germline V gene. This CDR3 region has 14 residues. In DNA, the CDR3 is TGTGCCAGCAGCTTGCGGCGGTCGGGGGATACGCAGTATTTT. Translation: CASSLRRSGDTQYF.

The rearrangement links TRBV4-2 to TRBJ2-5; 7 bases line up with TRBD2. Germline-derived CDR1 and CDR2 are LGHNA and YNFKEQ. This CDR3 has 16 residues. V shed 4 bases and J 4 bases; nucleotides not matched to a gene: 12. The CDR3 loop reads CASSPVAGVGVETQYF. The CDR3 coding sequence is TGTGCCAGCAGCCCCGTAGCGGGTGTAGGTGTAGAGACCCAGTACTTC.

This sequence joins TRBV7-3 and TRBJ2-1; D is perhaps TRBD2 (6 bases). Trimming stripped 5 bases from V and 7 bases from J, with 18 bases between. The CDR3 is 15 amino acids. Germline assignment: CDR1 SGHTA and CDR2 FQGTGA. CDR3 region: CASSVGGVANNEQFF. In DNA, the CDR3 is TGTGCCAGCAGCGTGGGAGGAGTCGCGAATAATGAGCAGTTCTTC.